This TCR beta chain was recovered during a study of T cells in tuberculosis. Whole-study results and caveats: Samples were chosen by availability of cryopreserved specimens.

The data were produced by immunoSEQ multiplex PCR, yet TCRdb's version contains in-frame clones alone and is incomplete. The profile shows 30,000 to 45,000 clones, approximately 94% of them singletons. As for this clone: What it binds is unknown.

This receptor was identified in a donor aged 10-29 years with latent tuberculosis or without tuberculosis infection. Some clones in this sample may be carry-over from other donors' samples. Input material: PBMCs.

The CDR3 DNA follows: TGTGCCAGCAGCCACGGGACTCAAACTAATGAAAAACTGTTTTTT. This codes for CASSHGTQTNEKLFF. The chain carries TRBV5-6 and TRBJ1-4; tentatively, D is TRBD1 (5 bases). CDR3 length equals 15 residues. In germline, CDR1 is SGHDT, CDR2 YYEEEE. Trimming took 4 bases from V and 1 from J, leaving 11 bases between them.